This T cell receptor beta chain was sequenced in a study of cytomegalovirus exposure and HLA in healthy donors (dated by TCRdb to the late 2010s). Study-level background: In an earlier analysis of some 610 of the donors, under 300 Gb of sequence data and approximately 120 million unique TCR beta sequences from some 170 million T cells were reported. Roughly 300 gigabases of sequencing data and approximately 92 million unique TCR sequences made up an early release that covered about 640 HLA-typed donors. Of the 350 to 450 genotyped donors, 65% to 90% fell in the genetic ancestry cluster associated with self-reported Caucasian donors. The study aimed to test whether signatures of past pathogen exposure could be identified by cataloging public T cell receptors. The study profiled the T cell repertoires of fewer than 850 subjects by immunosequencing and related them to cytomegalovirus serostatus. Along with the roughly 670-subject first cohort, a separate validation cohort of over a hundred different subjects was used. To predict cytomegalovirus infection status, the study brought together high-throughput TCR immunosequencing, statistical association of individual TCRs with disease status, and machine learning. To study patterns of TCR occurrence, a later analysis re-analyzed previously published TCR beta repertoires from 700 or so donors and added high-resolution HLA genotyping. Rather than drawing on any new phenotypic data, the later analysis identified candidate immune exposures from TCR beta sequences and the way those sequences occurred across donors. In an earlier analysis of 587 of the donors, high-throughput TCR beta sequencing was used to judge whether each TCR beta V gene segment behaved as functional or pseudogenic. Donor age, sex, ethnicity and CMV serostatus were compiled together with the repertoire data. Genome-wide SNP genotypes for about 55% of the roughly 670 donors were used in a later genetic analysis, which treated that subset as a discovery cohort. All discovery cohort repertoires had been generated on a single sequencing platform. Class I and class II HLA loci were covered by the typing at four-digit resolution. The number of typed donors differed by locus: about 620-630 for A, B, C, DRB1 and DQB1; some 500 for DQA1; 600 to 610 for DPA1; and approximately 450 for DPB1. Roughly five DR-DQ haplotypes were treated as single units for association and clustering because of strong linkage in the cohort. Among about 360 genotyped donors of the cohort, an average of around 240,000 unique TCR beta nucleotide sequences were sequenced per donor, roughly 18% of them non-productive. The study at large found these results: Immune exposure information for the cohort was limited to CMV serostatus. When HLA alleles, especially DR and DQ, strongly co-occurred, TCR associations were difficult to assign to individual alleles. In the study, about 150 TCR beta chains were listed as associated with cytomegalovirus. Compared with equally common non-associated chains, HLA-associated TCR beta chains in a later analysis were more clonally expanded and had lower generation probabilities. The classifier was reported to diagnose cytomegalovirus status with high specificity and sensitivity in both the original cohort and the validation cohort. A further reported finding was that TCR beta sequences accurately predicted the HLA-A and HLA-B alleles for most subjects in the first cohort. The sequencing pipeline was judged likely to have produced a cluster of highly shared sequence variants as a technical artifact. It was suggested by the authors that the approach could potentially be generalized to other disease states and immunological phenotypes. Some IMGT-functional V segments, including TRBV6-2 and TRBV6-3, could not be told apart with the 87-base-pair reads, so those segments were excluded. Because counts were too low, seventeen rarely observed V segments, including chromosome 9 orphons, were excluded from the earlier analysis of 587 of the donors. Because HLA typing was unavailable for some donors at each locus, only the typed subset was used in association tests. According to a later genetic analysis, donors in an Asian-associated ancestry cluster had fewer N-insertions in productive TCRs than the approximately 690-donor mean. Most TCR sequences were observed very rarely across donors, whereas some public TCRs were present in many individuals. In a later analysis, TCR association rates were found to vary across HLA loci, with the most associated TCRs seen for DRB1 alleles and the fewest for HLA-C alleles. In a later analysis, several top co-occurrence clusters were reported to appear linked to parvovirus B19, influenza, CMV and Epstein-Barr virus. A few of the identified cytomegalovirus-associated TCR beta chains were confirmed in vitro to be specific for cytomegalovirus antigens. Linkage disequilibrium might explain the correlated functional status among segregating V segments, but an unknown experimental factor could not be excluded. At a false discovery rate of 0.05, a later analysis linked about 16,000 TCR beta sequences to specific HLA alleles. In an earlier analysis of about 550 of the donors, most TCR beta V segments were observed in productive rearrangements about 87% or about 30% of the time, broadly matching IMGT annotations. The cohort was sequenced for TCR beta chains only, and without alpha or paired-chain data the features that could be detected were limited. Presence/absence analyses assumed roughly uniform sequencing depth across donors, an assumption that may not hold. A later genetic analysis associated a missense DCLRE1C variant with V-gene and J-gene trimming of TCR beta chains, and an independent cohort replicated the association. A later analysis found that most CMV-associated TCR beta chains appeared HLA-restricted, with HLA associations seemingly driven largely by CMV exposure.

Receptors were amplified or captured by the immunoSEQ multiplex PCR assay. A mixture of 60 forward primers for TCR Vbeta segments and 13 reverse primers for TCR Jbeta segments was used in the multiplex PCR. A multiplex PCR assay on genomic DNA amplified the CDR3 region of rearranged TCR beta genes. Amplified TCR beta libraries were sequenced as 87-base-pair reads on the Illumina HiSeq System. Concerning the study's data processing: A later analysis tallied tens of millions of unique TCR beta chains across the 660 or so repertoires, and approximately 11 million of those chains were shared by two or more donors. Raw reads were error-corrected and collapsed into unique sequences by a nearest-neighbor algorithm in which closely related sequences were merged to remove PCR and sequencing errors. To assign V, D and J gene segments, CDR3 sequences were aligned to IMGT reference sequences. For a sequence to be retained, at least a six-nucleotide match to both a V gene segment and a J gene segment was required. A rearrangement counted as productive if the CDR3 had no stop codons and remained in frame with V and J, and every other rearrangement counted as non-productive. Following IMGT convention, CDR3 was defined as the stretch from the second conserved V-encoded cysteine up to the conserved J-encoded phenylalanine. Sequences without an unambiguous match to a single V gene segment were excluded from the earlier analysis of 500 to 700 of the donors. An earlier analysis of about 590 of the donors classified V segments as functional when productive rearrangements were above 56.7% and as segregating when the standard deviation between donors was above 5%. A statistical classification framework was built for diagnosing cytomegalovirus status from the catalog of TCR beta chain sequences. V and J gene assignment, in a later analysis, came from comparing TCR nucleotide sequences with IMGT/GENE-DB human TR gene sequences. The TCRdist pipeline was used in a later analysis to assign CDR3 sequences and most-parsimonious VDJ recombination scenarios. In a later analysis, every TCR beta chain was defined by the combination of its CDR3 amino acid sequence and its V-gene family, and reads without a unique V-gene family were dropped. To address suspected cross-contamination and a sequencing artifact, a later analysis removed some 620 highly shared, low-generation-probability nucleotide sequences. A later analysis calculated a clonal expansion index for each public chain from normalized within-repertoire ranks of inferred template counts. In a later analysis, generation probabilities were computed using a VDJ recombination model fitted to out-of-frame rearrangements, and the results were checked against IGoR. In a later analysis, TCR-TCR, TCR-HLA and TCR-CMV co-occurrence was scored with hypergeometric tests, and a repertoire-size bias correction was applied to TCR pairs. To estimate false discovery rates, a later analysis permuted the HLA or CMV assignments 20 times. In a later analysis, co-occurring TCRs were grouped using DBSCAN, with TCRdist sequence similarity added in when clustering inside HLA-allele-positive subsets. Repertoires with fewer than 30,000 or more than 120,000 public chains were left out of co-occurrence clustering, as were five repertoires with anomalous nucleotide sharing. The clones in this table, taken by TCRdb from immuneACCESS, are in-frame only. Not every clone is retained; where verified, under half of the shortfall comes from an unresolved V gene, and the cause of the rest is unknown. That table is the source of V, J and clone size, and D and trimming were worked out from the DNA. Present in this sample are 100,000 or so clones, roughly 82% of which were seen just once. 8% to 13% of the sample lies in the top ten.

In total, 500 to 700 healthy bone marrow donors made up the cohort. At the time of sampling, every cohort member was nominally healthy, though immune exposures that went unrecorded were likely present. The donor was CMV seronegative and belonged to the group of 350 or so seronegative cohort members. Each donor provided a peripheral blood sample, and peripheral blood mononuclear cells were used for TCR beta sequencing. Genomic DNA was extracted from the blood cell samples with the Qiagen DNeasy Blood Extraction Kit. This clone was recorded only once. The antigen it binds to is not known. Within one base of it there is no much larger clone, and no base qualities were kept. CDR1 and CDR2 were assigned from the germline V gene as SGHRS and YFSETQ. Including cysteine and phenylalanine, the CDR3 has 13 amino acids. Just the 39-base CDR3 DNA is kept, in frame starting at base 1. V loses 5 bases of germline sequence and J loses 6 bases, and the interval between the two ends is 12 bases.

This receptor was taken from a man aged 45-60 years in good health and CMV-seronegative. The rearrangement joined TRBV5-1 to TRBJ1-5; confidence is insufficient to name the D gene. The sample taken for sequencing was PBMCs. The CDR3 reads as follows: CASSLSPGQPQHF. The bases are TGCGCCAGCAGTCTGTCCCCCGGTCAGCCCCAGCATTTT.